This TCR beta chain was identified in a study of Ad26.COV2.S vaccination and SARS-CoV-2 variants. Study-level points and caveats: There was a possibility that the TCR breadth and depth analyses underestimated total T cell responses.

Only in-frame clones appear in the TCRdb table, and some are missing; sequencing was by immunoSEQ multiplex PCR. The repertoire consists of 300,000 to 400,000 clones, with about 85% occurring once and the leading ten covering roughly 3.5%. Noted treatment: some 20 received Ad26.COV2.S at low or high dose, single or two shots; roughly five received placebo; per-sample allocation not given. Day 63 after the first injection of vaccine or placebo was the sampling time. Germline trimming cut 7 bases from V and 5 bases from J; bases unmatched to any gene: 9. The CDR3 extends over 15 amino acids. The germline V gene encodes CDR1 SGHAT and CDR2 FQNNGV. Comments on this clone: No antigen is known for it.

The rearrangement uses TRBV11-2 and TRBJ2-2; 8 nucleotides agree with TRBD1. Sequenced here: peripheral blood, sampled in a trial of Ad26.COV2.S vaccine versus placebo. The clonotype comes from a person aged 18-60 years who received the Ad26.COV2.S COVID-19 vaccine or a placebo. The CDR3 DNA follows: TGTGCCAGCATCACCGGACAGGGCTGGACCGGGGAGCTGTTTTTT. Its translation: CASITGQGWTGELFF.